One and the same sample provided the 11 T cell receptor beta chains below, sequenced in a study of blood T cell repertoires in COVID-19. TCRdb keeps only in-frame clones here, not all; method: immunoSEQ multiplex PCR. Among roughly 100,000 clones listed, around 87% were seen once. The sample was peripheral blood. These receptors all stem from a woman aged 45-65 years with COVID-19, enrolled during active disease.

The V gene is TRBV12-3 or TRBV12-4, the J gene TRBJ1-1, with no clear D. The ends were cut back, 0 bases at V and 6 bases at J, with 2 bases in the middle. The CDR3 runs to 11 residues. The CDR3 nucleotides are TGTGCCAGCAGTTTAGCCTCTGAAGCTTTCTTT. Protein: CASSLASEAFF.

The chain uses TRBV7-3 and TRBJ2-3, with D perhaps assigned TRBD1 or TRBD2 (6 bases each). The V end was cut by 6 bases, the J end by 0 bases, with 13 bases between. In germline, CDR1 is SGHTA, CDR2 FQGTGA. The CDR3 is 15 amino acids. CDR3 sequence reads: CASRLQGGSTDTQYF. The CDR3 nucleotides are TGTGCCAGCAGATTACAGGGAGGCAGCACAGATACGCAGTATTTT.

The rearrangement uses TRBV6-5 and TRBJ2-1; D perhaps matches TRBD2 (6 bases). V was trimmed by 4 bases and J by 16 bases, leaving 17 bases between them. CDR1 is MNHEY, CDR2 SVGAGI, per germline. The CDR3 has 12 residues. The CDR3 is CASSSAERASFF. In DNA form, the CDR3 reads TGTGCCAGCAGTTCCGCCGAGCGGGCGTCTTTCTTC.

The count of this clone is one. The rearrangement joins TRBV5-6 to TRBJ1-4; TRBD1 matches at 11 bases. Germline V gene sequence: CDR1 SGHDT, CDR2 YYEEEE. V lost 0 bases and J lost 8; bases outside the gene matches: 3. The CDR3 contains 15 residues. The CDR3: CASSLDGQGAEKLFF. The DNA of the CDR3 is TGTGCCAGCAGCTTGGACGGACAGGGGGCCGAAAAACTGTTTTTT.

This chain connects TRBV19 to TRBJ2-1; 11 bases are shared with TRBD1. The CDR3 has 14 residues. Trimming at V came to 8 bases and at J to 6 bases, leaving 6 bases not matched to a gene. Germline values: CDR1 LNHDA, CDR2 SQIVND (reference sequence). Here the CDR3 reads CASEGQGGVNEQFF. In nucleotides, the CDR3 is TGTGCCAGTGAGGGACAGGGGGGAGTCAATGAGCAGTTCTTC.

The V gene is TRBV5-1, the J gene TRBJ2-1; TRBD1 matches at 7 bases. Germline trimming cut 4 bases from V and 4 bases from J; bases unmatched to any gene: 2. CDR1 SGHRS and CDR2 YFSETQ come from the germline V gene. The length of the CDR3 is 13 residues. Here the CDR3 reads CASSQGQYNEQFF. The CDR3 DNA follows: TGCGCCAGCAGCCAGGGACAGTACAATGAGCAGTTCTTC. Variable domain in full (rest from reference TRBV5-1 and TRBJ2-1): KAGVTQTPRYLIKTRGQQVTLSCSPISGHRSVSWYQQTPGQGLQFLFEYFSETQRNKGNFPGRFSGRQFSNSRSEMNVSTLELGDSALYLCASSQGQYNEQFFGPGTRLTVL.

The J gene is TRBJ2-7, the V gene TRBV12-5; the match to TRBD1 covers 9 bases. The CDR3 consists of 16 residues. Trimming removed 4 bases from V and 2 bases from J; junction bases left unmatched: 9. Germline V lookup: CDR1 LGHNT, CDR2 FRNRAP. Here the CDR3 reads CASGSRDRANTYEQYF. The CDR3 DNA is TGTGCTAGTGGTTCGCGGGACAGGGCCAATACCTACGAGCAGTACTTC.

This chain joins TRBV28 and TRBJ1-6; 12 nucleotides match TRBD1. CDR1 MDHEN and CDR2 SYDVKM come from the germline V gene. The CDR3 is 17 amino acids. Trimming removed 2 bases from V and 10 bases from J; junction bases left unmatched: 9. The CDR3 loop reads CASSLPGQGAVGSPLHF. The CDR3 coding sequence is TGTGCCAGCAGTTTACCGGGACAGGGGGCGGTTGGATCACCCCTCCACTTT.

This clone was detected only a few times. This chain links TRBV7-6 with TRBJ1-5; 10 bases agree with TRBD1. This CDR3 has 15 amino acids. V shed 6 bases, J shed 7 bases, and the junction held 9 bases outside the gene matches. Germline-derived CDR1 and CDR2 are SGHVS and FNYEAQ. The CDR3 region is CASSPGQGSGQPQHF. The CDR3 DNA reads TGTGCCAGCAGTCCGGGACAGGGGAGCGGCCAGCCCCAGCATTTT.

The chain couples TRBV30 to TRBJ2-1; 10 bases agree with TRBD2. J lost 7 bases, V lost 0 bases, and 6 bases had no gene match. The length of the CDR3 is 15 residues. Germline CDR1 GTSNPN, CDR2 SVGIG (reference sequence). The CDR3 sequence is CAWSVHSGGRNEQFF. CDR3 nucleotide sequence: TGTGCCTGGAGTGTACATAGCGGGGGGCGGAATGAGCAGTTCTTC.

This clone was seen just once. The chain combines TRBV4-1 with TRBJ1-2; 9 nucleotides line up with TRBD1. V lost 1 base and J lost 4; bases outside the gene matches: 10. This CDR3 has 17 residues. Germline V gives CDR1 MGHRA, CDR2 YSYEKL. The CDR3 DNA follows: TGCGCCAGCAGCCAAGCTTCCCCGGGACAGGGACTCTATGGCTACACCTTC. Amino acids: CASSQASPGQGLYGYTF.